This record looks at one T cell receptor (beta chain) sequence and its context. Its target is not known. The data originate from a study of cytomegalovirus exposure and HLA in healthy donors. The PCR had 60 Vbeta and 13 Jbeta primers. Measured with immunoSEQ multiplex PCR; TCRdb has only the in-frame clones, and not every one. The sample's table shows under 95,000 clones. Broader study findings: Later on, an analysis showed TCR association rates differing by HLA locus, with DRB1 the most and HLA-C the fewest. A few of the chains that were CMV-associated were confirmed in vitro to be specific for CMV antigens. The authors listed 164 TCR beta chains as cytomegalovirus-associated. Versus the approximately 670-donor mean, an Asian-associated ancestry cluster reportedly showed fewer N-insertions in a later analysis.

Sequenced material: PBMCs. The sequence came from a man aged 18-30 years in good health and CMV-seropositive.

DNA for the CDR3: TGTGCCAGCAGCTTAGGAAGCGGTACCAGGGAGACCCAGTACTTC. Amino acid sequence: CASSLGSGTRETQYF. This chain links TRBV7-8 with TRBJ2-5; D perhaps matches TRBD2 (5 bases). The CDR3 length is 15 residues. Trimming stripped 1 base from V and 5 bases from J, with 14 bases between. In germline, CDR1 is SGHVS, CDR2 FQNEAQ.